The TCR beta chain under discussion was sequenced for a study of PD-L1 blockade in urothelial cancer. Assay used: immunoSEQ multiplex PCR; TCRdb lists only in-frame clones, some missing. The sample lists some 56,000 clones, about 85% occurring once. Time point: pretreatment peripheral blood. V lost 0 bases to trimming and J lost 4 bases; unmatched junction nucleotides: 2. This CDR3 is built from 17 residues. The V gene's germline CDR1 is SGHRS and CDR2 YFSETQ. The V and J genes are TRBV5-1 and TRBJ2-1; TRBD2 matches 15 bases. This specimen was PBMCs, taken around atezolizumab (anti-PD-L1) treatment. The receptor was isolated from a man between 65 and 85 years old with urothelial cancer. Here the CDR3 reads CASSLDGLAGGYNEQFF. CDR3 in DNA: TGCGCCAGCAGCTTGGACGGACTAGCGGGAGGGTACAATGAGCAGTTCTTC.